The sequence of this T cell receptor beta chain was determined in a study of PD-L1 blockade in urothelial cancer. The V end lost 3 bases, the J end lost 3 bases, and 11 bases lay between the germline ends. CDR3 size: 13 residues. In germline, CDR1 is SQVTM, CDR2 ANQGSEA. TCRdb keeps only in-frame clones here, not all; method: immunoSEQ multiplex PCR. The table records about 100,000 clones, roughly nine tenths of them present only once. This chain connects TRBV29-1 to TRBJ1-2; possibly TRBD1 for D (6 bases). This sequence originates from a woman aged 80 or over with urothelial cancer. Sequencing was performed on PBMCs, taken around atezolizumab (anti-PD-L1) treatment. Here the CDR3 DNA reads TGCAGCGTTGACAGGGGTGGCGACTATGGCTACACCTTC. This sequence encodes CSVDRGGDYGYTF.